The clone carrying this TCR beta chain was detected only once. The data were obtained in a study of blood T cell repertoires in COVID-19. Overall study context: The United States, Italy and Spain were the sources of the acute and convalescent COVID-19 samples. From T cells, B-cell-depleted T cells, or PBMCs came the material, which was cDNA or gDNA.

Germline V CDR1 and CDR2: SNHLY, FYNNEI. Unmatched junction bases numbered 9, after V lost 7 bases and J lost 2 bases. The CDR3 length is 15 residues. Per the study methods: Reference gene primer amplification yielded estimated nucleated cell counts. The repertoire was sequenced with immunoSEQ multiplex PCR; TCRdb's copy has only in-frame clones and lacks some. The V and J calls and clone size come from that table; D and trimming were worked out from the DNA. The sample holds 150,000 to 200,000 clones, roughly nine tenths seen once. The clonotype originates from a human donor in a cohort sampled during active COVID-19. J is TRBJ2-7 and V is TRBV2; 9 bases line up with TRBD2. The sequenced sample consisted of peripheral blood. The CDR3, as DNA: TGTGCCAGCACCCGATTTAGCGGGAGCCCCTACGAGCAGTACTTC. Protein product: CASTRFSGSPYEQYF.